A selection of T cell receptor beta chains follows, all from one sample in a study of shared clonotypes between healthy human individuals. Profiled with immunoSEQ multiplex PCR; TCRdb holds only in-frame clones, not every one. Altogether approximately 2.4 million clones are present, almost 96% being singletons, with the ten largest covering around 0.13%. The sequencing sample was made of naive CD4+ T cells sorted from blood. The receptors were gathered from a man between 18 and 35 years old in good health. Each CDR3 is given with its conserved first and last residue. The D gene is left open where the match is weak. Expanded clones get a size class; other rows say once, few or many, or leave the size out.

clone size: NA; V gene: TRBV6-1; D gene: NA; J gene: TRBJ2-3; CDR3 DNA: TGTGCCAGCAGTGAAATGTTGGGGGTGAGCACAGATACGCAGTATTTT; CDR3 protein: CASSEMLGVSTDTQYF
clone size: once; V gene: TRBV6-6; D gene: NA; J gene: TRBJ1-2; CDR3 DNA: TGTGCCAGCAGGCCAGGGGCAGGGATAGGCTATGGCTACACCTTC; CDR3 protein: CASRPGAGIGYGYTF
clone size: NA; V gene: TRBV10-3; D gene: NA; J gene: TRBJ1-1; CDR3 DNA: TGTGCCATCAGTGCAGGAGTCACGGGGACTGAAGCTTTCTTT; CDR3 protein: CAISAGVTGTEAFF
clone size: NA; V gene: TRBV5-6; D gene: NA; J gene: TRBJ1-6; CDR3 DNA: TGTGCCAGCAGCTCTGGACAGCTAGATAATTCACCCCTCCACTTT; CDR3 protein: CASSSGQLDNSPLHF
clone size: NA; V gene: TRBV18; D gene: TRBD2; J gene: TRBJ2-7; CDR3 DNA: TGTGCCAGCTCACCGCCGGGACTAGCGGGCCAATCCTACGAGCAGTACTTC; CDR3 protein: CASSPPGLAGQSYEQYF
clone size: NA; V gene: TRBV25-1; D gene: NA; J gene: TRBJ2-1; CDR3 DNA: TGTGCCAGCAGTGAAAGGGCCGGCTACAATGAGCAGTTCTTC; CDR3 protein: CASSERAGYNEQFF
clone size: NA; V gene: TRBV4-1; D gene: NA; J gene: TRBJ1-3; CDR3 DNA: TGCGCCAGCAGCCAAGATCCCACGGGAGTAGGCGGAAACACCATATATTTT; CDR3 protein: CASSQDPTGVGGNTIYF
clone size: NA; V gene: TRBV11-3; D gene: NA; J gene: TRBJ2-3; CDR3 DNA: TGTGCCAGCAGCCCCGGTCCTAGCACAGATACGCAGTATTTT; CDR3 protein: CASSPGPSTDTQYF
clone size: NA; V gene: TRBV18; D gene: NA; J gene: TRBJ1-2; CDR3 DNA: TGTGCCAGCTCAGTTCAGTATGGCTACACCTTC; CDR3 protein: CASSVQYGYTF
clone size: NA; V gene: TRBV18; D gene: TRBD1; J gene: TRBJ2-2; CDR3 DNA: TGTGCCAGCTCTCCAAGGACAGGGGACACCGGGGAGCTGTTTTTT; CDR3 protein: CASSPRTGDTGELFF
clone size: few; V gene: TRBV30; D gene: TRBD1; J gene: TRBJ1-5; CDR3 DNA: TGTGCCTGGAGTGTCGGGACAGAATATAGCAATCAGCCCCAGCATTTT; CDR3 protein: CAWSVGTEYSNQPQHF
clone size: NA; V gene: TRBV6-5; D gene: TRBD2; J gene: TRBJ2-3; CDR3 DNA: TGTGCCAGCAGATCTAGCGGGGGCACAGATACGCAGTATTTT; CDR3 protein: CASRSSGGTDTQYF
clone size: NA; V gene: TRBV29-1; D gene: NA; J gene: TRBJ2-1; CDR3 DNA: TGCAGCGTTGGGCCCCCCTACAATGAGCAGTTCTTC; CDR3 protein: CSVGPPYNEQFF
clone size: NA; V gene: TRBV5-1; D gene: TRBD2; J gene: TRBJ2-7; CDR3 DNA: TGCGCCAGCAGGTTAGCGGGAGGCCCTTCTGCCGTTTACGAGCAGTACTTC; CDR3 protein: CASRLAGGPSAVYEQYF
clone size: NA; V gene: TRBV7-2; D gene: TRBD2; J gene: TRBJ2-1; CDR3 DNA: TGTGCCAGCAGCTCCGATAGCGGGAGCGCCTACAATGAGCAGTTCTTC; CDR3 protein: CASSSDSGSAYNEQFF
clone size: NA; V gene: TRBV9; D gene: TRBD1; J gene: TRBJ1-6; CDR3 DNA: TGTGCCAGCAGCGCCTACAGGGGGCAGGATTCACCCCTCCACTTT; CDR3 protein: CASSAYRGQDSPLHF
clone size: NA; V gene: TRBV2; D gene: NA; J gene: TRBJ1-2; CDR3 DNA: TGTGCCAGCAGCGGACAGATCCCTAACTATGGCTACACCTTC; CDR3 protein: CASSGQIPNYGYTF
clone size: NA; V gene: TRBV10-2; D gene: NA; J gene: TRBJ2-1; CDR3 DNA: TGCGCCAGCAGTGAGTTGGAGTTTAGCTCCTACAATGAGCAGTTCTTC; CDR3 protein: CASSELEFSSYNEQFF
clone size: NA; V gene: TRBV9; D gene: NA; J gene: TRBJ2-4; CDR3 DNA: TGTGCCAGCACGAGGGGCGGGGATAAAAGTAACATTCAGTACTTC; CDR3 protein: CASTRGGDKSNIQYF
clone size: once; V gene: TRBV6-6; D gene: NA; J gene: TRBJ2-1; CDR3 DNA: TGTGCCAGCACCTCGCGCAATGAGCAGTTCTTC; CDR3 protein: CASTSRNEQFF
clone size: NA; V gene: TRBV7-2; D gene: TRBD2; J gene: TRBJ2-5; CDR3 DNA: TGTGCCAGCAGCTTAGATCTAGCGGGGGGCCCAAGTACTTACTTC; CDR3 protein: CASSLDLAGGPSTYF
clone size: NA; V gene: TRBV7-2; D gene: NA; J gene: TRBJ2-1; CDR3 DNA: TGTGCCAGCAGCTTAGCCCAGGCCGTGGGAGTGAATGAGCAGTTCTTC; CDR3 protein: CASSLAQAVGVNEQFF
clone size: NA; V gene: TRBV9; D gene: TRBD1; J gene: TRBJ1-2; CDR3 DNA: TGTGCCAGCAGCACACAACAGGGGGCGTATGGCTACACCTTC; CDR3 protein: CASSTQQGAYGYTF
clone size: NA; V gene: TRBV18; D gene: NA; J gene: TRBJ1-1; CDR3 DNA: TGTGCCAGCTCACCTGACAGTACTGAAGCTTTCTTT; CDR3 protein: CASSPDSTEAFF
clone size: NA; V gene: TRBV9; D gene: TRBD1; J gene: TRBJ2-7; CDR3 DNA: TGTGCCAGCAGCGTAGGAGGGACAGGCTCCTACGAGCAGTACTTC; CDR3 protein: CASSVGGTGSYEQYF
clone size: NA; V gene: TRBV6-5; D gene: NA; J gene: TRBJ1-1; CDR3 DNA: TGTGCCAGCAGTTACTCGATGGCAGGAAAGACTGAAGCTTTCTTT; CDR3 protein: CASSYSMAGKTEAFF
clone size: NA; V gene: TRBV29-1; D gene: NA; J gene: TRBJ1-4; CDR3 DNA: TGCAGCGTTCGAATGGCAACTAATGAAAAACTGTTTTTT; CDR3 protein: CSVRMATNEKLFF
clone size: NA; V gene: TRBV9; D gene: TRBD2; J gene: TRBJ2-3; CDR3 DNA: TGTGCCAGCAGCGCGGAGTCGGGGGGGCCATATACGCAGTATTTT; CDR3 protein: CASSAESGGPYTQYF
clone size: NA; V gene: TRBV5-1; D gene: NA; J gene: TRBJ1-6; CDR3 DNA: TGCGCCAGCAGCCTGGAGCAACCGGGACGGGATAATTCACCCCTCCACTTT; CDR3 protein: CASSLEQPGRDNSPLHF
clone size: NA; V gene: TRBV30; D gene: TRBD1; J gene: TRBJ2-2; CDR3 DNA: TGTGCCTGGAGAGAGGGACAGGGTGCCGGGGAGCTGTTTTTT; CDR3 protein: CAWREGQGAGELFF
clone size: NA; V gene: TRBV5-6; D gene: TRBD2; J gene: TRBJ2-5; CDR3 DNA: TGTGCCAGCAGCTTGGGGCGGGGGGCTCAAGAGACCCAGTACTTC; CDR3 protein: CASSLGRGAQETQYF
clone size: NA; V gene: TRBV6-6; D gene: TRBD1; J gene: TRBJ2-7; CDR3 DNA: TGTGCCAGCGTCCCAGCTGCGGGACAGGGCTACGAGCAGTACTTC; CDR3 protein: CASVPAAGQGYEQYF
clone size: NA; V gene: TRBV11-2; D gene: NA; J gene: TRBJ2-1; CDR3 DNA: TGTGCCAGCAGCTTATCTTCCAGCGACTACAATGAGCAGTTCTTC; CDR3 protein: CASSLSSSDYNEQFF
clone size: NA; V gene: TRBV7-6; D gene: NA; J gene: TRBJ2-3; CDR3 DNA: TGTGCCAGCAGCCGGTGGGGGGCTACAGATACGCAGTATTTT; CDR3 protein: CASSRWGATDTQYF
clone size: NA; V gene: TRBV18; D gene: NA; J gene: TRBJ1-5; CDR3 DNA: TGTGCCAGCTCACCCTATAATCAGCCCCAGCATTTT; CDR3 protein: CASSPYNQPQHF
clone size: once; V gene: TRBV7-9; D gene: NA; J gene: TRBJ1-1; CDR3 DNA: TGTGCCAGCAGCTCATCCACTGAAGCTTTCTTT; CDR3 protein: CASSSSTEAFF
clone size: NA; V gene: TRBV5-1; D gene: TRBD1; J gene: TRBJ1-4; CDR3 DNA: TGCGCCAGCAGCTTCGGACAGGGAGGGGCAACTAATGAAAAACTGTTTTTT; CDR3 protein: CASSFGQGGATNEKLFF
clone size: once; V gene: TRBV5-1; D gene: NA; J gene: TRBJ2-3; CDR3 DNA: TGCGCCAGCAGCCCTGGGCAAGCGACAGATACGCAGTATTTT; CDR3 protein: CASSPGQATDTQYF
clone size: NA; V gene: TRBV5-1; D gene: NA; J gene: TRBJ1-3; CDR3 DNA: TGCGCCAGCAGCTTATACCTTCGGACCATGGACACCATATATTTT; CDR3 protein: CASSLYLRTMDTIYF
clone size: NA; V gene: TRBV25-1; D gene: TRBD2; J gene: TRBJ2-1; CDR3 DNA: TGTGCCAGCAGTGAATTGTTTAGCGGGATTACTGAGCAGTTCTTC; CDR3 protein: CASSELFSGITEQFF
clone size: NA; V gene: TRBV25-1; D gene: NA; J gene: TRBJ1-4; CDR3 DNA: TGTGCCAGCAGTGTACTCGGGGTTGGGGAAAAACTGTTTTTT; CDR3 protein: CASSVLGVGEKLFF
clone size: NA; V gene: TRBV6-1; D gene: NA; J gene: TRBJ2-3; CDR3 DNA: TGTGCCAGCAGTGAAGCAGGGCCCACAGATACGCAGTATTTT; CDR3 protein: CASSEAGPTDTQYF
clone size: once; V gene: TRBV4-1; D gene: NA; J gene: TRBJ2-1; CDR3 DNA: TGCGCCAGCAGCAGGCGAAGCTCCTACAATGAGCAGTTCTTC; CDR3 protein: CASSRRSSYNEQFF
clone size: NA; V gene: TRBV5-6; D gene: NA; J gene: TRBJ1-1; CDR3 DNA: TGTGCCAGCAGCTTACTCACCGTCAACACTGAAGCTTTCTTT; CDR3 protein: CASSLLTVNTEAFF
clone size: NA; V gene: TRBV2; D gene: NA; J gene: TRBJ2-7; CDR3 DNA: TGTGCCAGCAGTGAAGAACCCTACGAGCAGTACTTC; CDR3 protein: CASSEEPYEQYF
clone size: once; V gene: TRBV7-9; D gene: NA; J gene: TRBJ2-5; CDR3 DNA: TGTGCCAGCAGACCTAAGGGTAAAGAGACCCAGTACTTC; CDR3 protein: CASRPKGKETQYF
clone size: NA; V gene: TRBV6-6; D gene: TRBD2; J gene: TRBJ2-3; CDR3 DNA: TGTGCCAGCAGTCCCGGGCTAGCGGGCACCACAGATACGCAGTATTTT; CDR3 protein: CASSPGLAGTTDTQYF
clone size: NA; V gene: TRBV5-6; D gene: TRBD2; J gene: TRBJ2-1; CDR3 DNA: TGTGCCAGCAGCTGGACCCTAGCGGGGGAGAGGTACAATGAGCAGTTCTTC; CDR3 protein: CASSWTLAGERYNEQFF
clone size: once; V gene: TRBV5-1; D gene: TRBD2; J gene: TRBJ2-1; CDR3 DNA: TGCGCCAGCAGCTTGGTCGGTAGCGGGAGTAATGAGCAGTTCTTC; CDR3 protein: CASSLVGSGSNEQFF
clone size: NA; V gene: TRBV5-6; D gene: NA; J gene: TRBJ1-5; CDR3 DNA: TGTGCCAGCAGCTTGGTTGGGGGAAATCAGCCCCAGCATTTT; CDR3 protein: CASSLVGGNQPQHF
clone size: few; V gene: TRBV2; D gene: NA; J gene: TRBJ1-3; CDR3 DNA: TGTGCCAGCAGTGATTTACGGGGAGGAAACACCATATATTTT; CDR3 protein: CASSDLRGGNTIYF
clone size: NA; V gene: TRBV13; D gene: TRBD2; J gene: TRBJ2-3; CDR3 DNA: TGTGCCACCAGGCGGGGGGGCCGTGTCACAGATACGCAGTATTTT; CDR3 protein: CATRRGGRVTDTQYF
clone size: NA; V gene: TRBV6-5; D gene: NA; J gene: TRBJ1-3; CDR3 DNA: TGTGCCAGCACGAAGGGAAACACCATATATTTT; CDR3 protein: CASTKGNTIYF